This TCR beta chain was observed in a study of T cells in Graves' hyperthyroidism and ophthalmopathy (dated by TCRdb to between 2018 and 2020). In terms of the full investigation: Peripheral blood samples were taken at the time of initial diagnosis, prior to any treatment. A discovery cohort of approximately 100 patients, 43 with Graves' ophthalmopathy and approximately 57 with stable Graves' hyperthyroidism, was used to find distinguishing TCR V-J signatures. Whether ophthalmopathy could be predicted prospectively was tested in an independent validation cohort made up of roughly 20 hyperthyroidism patients plus 17 patients who later progressed to ophthalmopathy. The 95 to 100 discovery patients were randomly divided into training and test sets at a 7:3 ratio. In addition, the study compared T-cell repertoires in thyroid tissue and in blood from six Graves' hyperthyroidism patients. After blood sampling, hyperthyroidism patients were treated with methimazole at a starting dose of 30 mg daily, and ophthalmopathy patients were treated with high-dose intravenous methylprednisolone. The paper reports TCR Vbeta CDR3 sequencing of roughly 140 peripheral blood samples: 40 or so ophthalmopathy, 70 to 85 hyperthyroidism and around 17 progressor patients. What the authors observed across the whole study: No statistical method was used to set the sample size in advance, and investigators knew the group allocation. In cross-validation, a model built on a 13 V-J signature told ophthalmopathy apart from stable hyperthyroidism with 85% to 90% sensitivity and approximately 84% specificity, and in testing the same model reached 80%/75%. Most expanded thyroid clonotypes (frequency above 0.001) were also detected in blood, a finding suggesting that blood repertoires may reflect thyroid immune responses. In validation, the model predicted progression to ophthalmopathy with 60% to 71% sensitivity and 72% to 85% specificity, a median of 6.5 months before onset.

For CDR1 and CDR2, the germline V gene (reference sequence) lists PRHDT and FYEKMQ. Counted from cysteine to phenylalanine, this CDR3 has 15 amino acids. The CDR3 DNA has 45 bases and is translated from base 1. A distance of 13 bases separates the germline ends of V and J, which lose 2 bases and 3 bases respectively. The TCR beta CDR3 regions were amplified from RNA transcripts. The TCR CDR3 was subjected to a first round of RT-PCR using the HTBI primer set and the Qiagen OneStep RT-PCR kit. The libraries were constructed in a second round of multiplex PCR and then size-selected and purified. Paired-end sequencing of the libraries was performed with 100 bp reads on an Illumina HiSeq2000. The paper's processing steps were these. SOAPnuke was used to process the raw data, throwing out any read that contained adapters or uncalled bases, had a mean Phred below 15, or lacked an exact constant-primer or identifier match. High-quality paired reads were merged using COPE v1.2.5, and each unique nucleotide sequence was defined as a clonotype. MiTCR v1.1 was used to align the clonotypes against IMGT TRBV, TRBD and TRBJ reference segments. The analysis was restricted to V-J combinations with a frequency above 0.0001, which together covered approximately 99% of the repertoires. A TCS score was defined as the ratio between F50 (clonal expansion) and ExV (chaos), using BLOSUM62-based TCRdist between CDR3 peptides within each V-J. Welch's t-statistics and random forest reduced roughly 530 V-J features to 13, which were used in a naive Bayes classifier (R e1071). Clones were called with MiXCR by TCRdb after fastp trimmed the public reads at Q25, and only in-frame beta chains were retained. CDR3 protein duplicates are merged, each entry listing the most common genes and DNA. These V and J calls rely on TCRdb rather than the paper's analysis. This sample comprises fewer than 700,000 distinct CDR3 sequences, roughly 18% of them detected only once. Approximately 15% of the sample is taken by the ten largest.

In the ophthalmopathy patients, disease was moderately to severely active, with a Clinical Activity Score of 3 or more, a NOSPECS grade of 4 or more, and a duration of less than 3 months. Any patient with an uncontrolled infection, another autoimmune disease, pregnancy or lactation was excluded. Diagnoses relied on clinical symptoms, serum thyroxine and TRAb, thyroid ultrasound and orbital computed tomography. PBMCs were isolated from about 9.1 ml of fresh peripheral blood by Ficoll-Paque density gradient centrifugation. Total RNA was extracted using Trizol reagent, and RNA quality was assessed on an Agilent 2100 Bioanalyzer. This clonotype was recorded at least ten times. Its antigen is unknown. No base quality values were provided; no much bigger clone lies one nucleotide off.

The sample comprised blood. The source of this sequence is a woman between 18 and 30 years old with Graves' ophthalmopathy. The chain uses TRBV13 and TRBJ1-1; TRBD1 could be the D gene, as 5 bases match. In nucleotide form, the sequence is TGTGCCAGCAGCTTAAGGGGAGGGTTGGACACTGAAGCTTTCTTT. This gives the protein CASSLRGGLDTEAFF.